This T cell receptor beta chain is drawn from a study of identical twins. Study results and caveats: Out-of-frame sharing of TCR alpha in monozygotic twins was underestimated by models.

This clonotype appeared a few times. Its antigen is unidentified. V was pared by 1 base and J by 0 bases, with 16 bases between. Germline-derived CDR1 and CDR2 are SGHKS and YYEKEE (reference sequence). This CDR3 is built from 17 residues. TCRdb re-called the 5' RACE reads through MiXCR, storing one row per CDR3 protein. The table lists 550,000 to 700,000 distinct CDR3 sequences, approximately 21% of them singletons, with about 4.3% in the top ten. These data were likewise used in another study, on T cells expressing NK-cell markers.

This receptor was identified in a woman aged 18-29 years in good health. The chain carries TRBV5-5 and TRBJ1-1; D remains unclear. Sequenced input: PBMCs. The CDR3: CASSLSLGSNMNTEAFF. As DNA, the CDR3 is TGTGCCAGCAGCTTGAGTTTGGGCAGCAACATGAACACTGAAGCTTTCTTT.